This T cell receptor beta chain originates from a study of spatial heterogeneity in lung cancer. General observations from the study: The number of expanded tumor alpha and beta chains correlated with mutation number.

TCRdb re-analysed the 5' RACE reads in MiXCR, keeping a single row per CDR3 protein. Of more than 20,000 distinct CDR3 sequences in the sample, under 3.5% were seen once. This clonotype has a count of ten or more. Its antigen is not identified. CDR3 length: 13 residues. The germline V gene has CDR1 SGHRS and CDR2 YFSETQ. Trimming removed 4 bases from V and 7 bases from J; junction bases left unmatched: 5. Indicated time point: sample taken at primary tumor resection. The chain is built from TRBV5-1 and TRBJ1-2, with 9 positions matching TRBD1. The sequence was obtained from a male donor with early-stage non-small cell lung cancer. The source material was lung tumor tissue, sampled at surgery. The CDR3, as DNA: TGCGCCAGCAGCAGGGACAGGGAGTCTGGCTACACCTTC. It translates to CASSRDRESGYTF.